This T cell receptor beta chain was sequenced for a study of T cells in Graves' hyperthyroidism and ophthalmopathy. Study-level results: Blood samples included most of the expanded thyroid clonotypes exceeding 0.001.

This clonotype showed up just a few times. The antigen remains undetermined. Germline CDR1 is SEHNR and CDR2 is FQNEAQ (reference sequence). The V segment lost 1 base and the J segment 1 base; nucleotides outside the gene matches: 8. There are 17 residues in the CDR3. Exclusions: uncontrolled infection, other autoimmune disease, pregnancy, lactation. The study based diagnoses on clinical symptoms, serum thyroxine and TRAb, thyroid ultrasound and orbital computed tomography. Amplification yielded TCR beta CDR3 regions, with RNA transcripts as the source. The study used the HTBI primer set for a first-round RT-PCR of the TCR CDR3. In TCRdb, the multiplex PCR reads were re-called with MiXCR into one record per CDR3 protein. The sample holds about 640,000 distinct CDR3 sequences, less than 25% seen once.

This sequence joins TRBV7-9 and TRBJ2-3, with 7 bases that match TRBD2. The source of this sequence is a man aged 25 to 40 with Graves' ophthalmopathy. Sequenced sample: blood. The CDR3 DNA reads TGTGCCAGCAGCTTAGGGGGGGGACTTGTCGGCACAGATACGCAGTATTTT. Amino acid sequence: CASSLGGGLVGTDTQYF.